The clone carrying this T cell receptor beta chain is a singleton in its sample. TCRdb's table, derived via immunoSEQ multiplex PCR, lists solely in-frame clones and lacks some. The sample has over 200,000 clones, less than 85% seen once. Living in about two dozen US areas, the participants were between 18 and 89 years of age. Membership in each cohort depended on participant-reported clinical history. Cohort 3 recovery required two negative PCRs, clearance, or symptom resolution. The data stem from a study of blood T cell repertoires in COVID-19. Germline V gene data show CDR1 as SGHRS and CDR2 as YFSETQ. CDR3 size: 15 residues. The germline V and J ends were trimmed by 5 bases and 2 bases, with 14 bases remaining between them.

This rearrangement joins TRBV5-1 to TRBJ1-5; a possible D gene is TRBD1 (5 bases). This TCR was recovered from a man aged 55 to 70 who had recovered from COVID-19. Material for sequencing was PBMCs or T cells enriched from blood (not recorded which). This CDR3 is CASRPQGRGNQPQHF. The CDR3 DNA reads as TGCGCCAGCAGACCCCAGGGAAGGGGCAATCAGCCCCAGCATTTT.